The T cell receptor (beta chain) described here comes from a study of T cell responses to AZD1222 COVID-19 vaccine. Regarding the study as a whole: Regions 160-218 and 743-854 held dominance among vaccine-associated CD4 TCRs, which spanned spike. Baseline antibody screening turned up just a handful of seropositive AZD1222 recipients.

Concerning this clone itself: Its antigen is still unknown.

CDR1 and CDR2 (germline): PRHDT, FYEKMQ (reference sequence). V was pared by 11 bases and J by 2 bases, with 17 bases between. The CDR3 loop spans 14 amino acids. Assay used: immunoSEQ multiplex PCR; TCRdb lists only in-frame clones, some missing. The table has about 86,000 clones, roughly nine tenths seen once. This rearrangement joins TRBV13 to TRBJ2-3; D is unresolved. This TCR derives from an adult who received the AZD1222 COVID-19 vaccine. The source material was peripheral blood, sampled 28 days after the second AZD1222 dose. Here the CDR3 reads CASSAATHTDTQYF. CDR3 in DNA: TGTGCCTCCAGCGCGGCTACCCACACAGATACGCAGTATTTT.